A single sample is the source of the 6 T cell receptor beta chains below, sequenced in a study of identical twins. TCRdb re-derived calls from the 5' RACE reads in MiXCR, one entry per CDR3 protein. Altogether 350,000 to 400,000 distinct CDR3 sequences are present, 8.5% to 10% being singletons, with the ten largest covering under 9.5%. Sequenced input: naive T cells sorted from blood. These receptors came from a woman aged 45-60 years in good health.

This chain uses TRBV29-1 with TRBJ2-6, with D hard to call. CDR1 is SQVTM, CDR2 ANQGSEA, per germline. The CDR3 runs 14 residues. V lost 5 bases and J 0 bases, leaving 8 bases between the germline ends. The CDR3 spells CSVSLSSGANVLTF. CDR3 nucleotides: TGCAGCGTTAGCTTATCCTCTGGGGCCAACGTCCTGACTTTC.

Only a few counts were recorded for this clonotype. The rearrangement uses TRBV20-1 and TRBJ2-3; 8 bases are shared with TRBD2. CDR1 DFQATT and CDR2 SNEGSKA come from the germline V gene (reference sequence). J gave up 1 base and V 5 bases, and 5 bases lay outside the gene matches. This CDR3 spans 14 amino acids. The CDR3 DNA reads TGCAGTGCTTCGAGCGGGAGTGGCACAGATACGCAGTATTTT. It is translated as CSASSGSGTDTQYF.

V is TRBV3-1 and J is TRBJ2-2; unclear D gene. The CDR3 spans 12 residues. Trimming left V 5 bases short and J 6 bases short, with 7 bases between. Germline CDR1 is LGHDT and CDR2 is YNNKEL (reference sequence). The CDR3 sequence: CASSTRPGELFF. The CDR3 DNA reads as TGTGCCAGCAGCACGAGGCCCGGGGAGCTGTTTTTT.

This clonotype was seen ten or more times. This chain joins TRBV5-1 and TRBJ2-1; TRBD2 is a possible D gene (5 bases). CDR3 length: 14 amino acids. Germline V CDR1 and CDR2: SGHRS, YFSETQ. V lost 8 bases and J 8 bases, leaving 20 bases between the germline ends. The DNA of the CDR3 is TGCGCCAGTAGCGAAAAAGTACCCATTGATGAGCAGTTCTTC. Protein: CASSEKVPIDEQFF.

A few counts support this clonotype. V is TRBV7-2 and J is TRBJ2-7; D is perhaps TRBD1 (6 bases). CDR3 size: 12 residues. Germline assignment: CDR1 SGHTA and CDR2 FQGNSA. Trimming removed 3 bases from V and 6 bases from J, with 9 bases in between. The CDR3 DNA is TGTGCCAGCAGCTTCAGGGGTGCCGAGCAGTACTTC. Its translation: CASSFRGAEQYF.

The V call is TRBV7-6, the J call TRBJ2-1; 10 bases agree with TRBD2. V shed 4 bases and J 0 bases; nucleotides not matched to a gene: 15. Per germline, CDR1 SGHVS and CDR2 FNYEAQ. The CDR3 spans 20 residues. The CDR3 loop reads CASSSPPKREGLSSYNEQFF. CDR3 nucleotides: TGTGCCAGCAGCTCCCCCCCGAAGCGGGAGGGGTTGAGCTCCTACAATGAGCAGTTCTTC.